One sample yielded the 30 T cell receptor beta chains listed below, sequenced in a study of T cell changes during pregnancy in multiple sclerosis. Clones were sequenced by immunoSEQ multiplex PCR, and TCRdb holds only the in-frame ones, with some missing. The sample contains 100,000 or so clones, more than 85% of which appear only once. The specimen comprised peripheral blood, sampled in the second trimester of pregnancy. The source of these receptors is a female donor with multiple sclerosis, enrolled in a pregnancy study.

V is TRBV7-2 and J is TRBJ2-5; D is possibly TRBD2 (5 bases). Between the trimmed V and J ends, which lost 5 bases and 5 bases, there was a span of 12 bases. CDR1 and CDR2 from the germline V gene are SGHTA and FQGNSA. The CDR3 spans 13 residues. The CDR3 DNA is TGTGCCAGCAGCCCCCGGACTTGGGAGACCCAGTACTTC. Encoded protein: CASSPRTWETQYF.

This clone was observed a single time. The genes are TRBV6-5 and TRBJ2-3; D perhaps matches TRBD2 (6 bases). V shed 2 bases and J shed 4 bases, with 13 bases lying between them. The CDR3 extends over 15 amino acids. Germline V gene sequence: CDR1 MNHEY, CDR2 SVGAGI. The CDR3 here is CASSYQRVGPDTQYF. The CDR3 DNA sequence: TGTGCCAGCAGTTACCAGCGGGTGGGACCAGATACGCAGTATTTT.

V and J are TRBV11-2 and TRBJ2-7, with 11 bases fitting TRBD2. The V gene end was trimmed by 5 bases and the J gene end by 5 bases; junction bases not matched to a gene: 8. The CDR3 is 15 residues long. Germline lookup yields CDR1 SGHAT and CDR2 FQNNGV. CDR3 coding DNA: TGTGCCAGCAGCGTTACTAGCGGGAGTTTCAACGAGCAGTACTTC. Translation: CASSVTSGSFNEQYF.

V and J are TRBV6-5 and TRBJ2-1; TRBD2 agrees at 10 bases. The germline V gene encodes CDR1 MNHEY and CDR2 SVGAGI. This CDR3 spans 14 amino acids. Unmatched junction bases numbered 4, after V lost 9 bases and J lost 2 bases. The CDR3 nucleotides are TGTGCCAGTGCTGGACTAGCGGCCTACAATGAGCAGTTCTTC. Residues: CASAGLAAYNEQFF.

This clone was recorded only once. CDR3 region: CASSLVGSDEQYF. The CDR3 nucleotides are TGTGCCAGCAGCTTAGTTGGTAGCGACGAGCAGTACTTC. This rearrangement joins TRBV7-2 to TRBJ2-7, with D possibly being TRBD2 (5 bases). The germline gives CDR1 SGHTA, CDR2 FQGNSA. The CDR3 totals 13 residues. The V end was cut by 1 base, the J end by 5 bases, with 9 bases between. The variable domain in full, with the rest retrieved from reference TRBV7-2 and TRBJ2-7, is GAGVSQSPSNKVTEKGKDVELRCDPISGHTALYWYRQSLGQGLEFLIYFQGNSAPDKSGLPSDRFSAERTGGSVSTLTIQRTQQEDSAVYLCASSLVGSDEQYFGPGTRLTVT.

V is TRBV10-1 and J is TRBJ1-2; a weak D match, TRBD1 (6 bases). The V gene lost 8 bases and the J gene lost 2 bases, with 27 bases spanning the gap. Germline V gene sequence: CDR1 WNHNN, CDR2 SYGVQD (reference sequence). This CDR3 has 18 residues. The CDR3 DNA reads as TGCGCCAGCTTCCTCCGACCGGGACAAGGATACCGCAACTATGGCTACACCTTC. Translation: CASFLRPGQGYRNYGYTF.

The CDR3 reads CASSEQGDGNEQFF. The CDR3 DNA follows: TGTGCCAGCAGTGAACAGGGAGATGGCAATGAGCAGTTCTTC. The chain links TRBV6-4 to TRBJ2-1, with TRBD1 as a possible D gene (6 bases). The V and J ends lost 3 bases and 6 bases respectively, with 12 bases between them. The CDR3 covers 14 residues. The germline gives CDR1 MRHNA, CDR2 SNTAGT.

This clone occurred a few times. The chain uses TRBV19 and TRBJ1-1; TRBD1 is a possible D gene (5 bases). Trimming left V 7 bases short and J 2 bases short, with 14 bases between. Germline V gene sequence: CDR1 LNHDA, CDR2 SQIVND (reference sequence). This CDR3 comprises 14 residues. CDR3 residues: CASNLWRTNTEAFF. CDR3 DNA sequence: TGTGCCAGTAATTTATGGCGGACAAACACTGAAGCTTTCTTT. Drawing the rest from reference TRBV19 and TRBJ1-1, the complete variable domain is DGGITQSPKYLFRKEGQNVTLSCEQNLNHDAMYWYRQDPGQGLRLIYYSQIVNDFQKGDIAEGYSVSREKKESFPLTVTSAQKNPTAFYLCASNLWRTNTEAFFGQGTRLTVV.

The chain is built from TRBV11-2 and TRBJ2-2, with 11 bases fitting TRBD2. CDR1 and CDR2 from the germline V gene are SGHAT and FQNNGV. The CDR3 has 19 amino acids. Trimming removed 4 bases from V and 3 bases from J; junction bases left unmatched: 13. The CDR3 sequence is CASSSPGLAVEVHTGELFF. In DNA form, the CDR3 reads TGTGCCAGCAGCTCCCCGGGACTAGCGGTAGAGGTCCACACCGGGGAGCTGTTTTTT.

Here the CDR3 reads CASSLDRGTFTDTQYF. The DNA for the CDR3 is TGTGCCAGCAGTTTGGACAGGGGGACCTTCACAGATACGCAGTATTTT. V is TRBV27 and J is TRBJ2-3; 10 bases agree with TRBD1. The V segment lost 3 bases and the J segment 2 bases; nucleotides outside the gene matches: 5. Germline V lookup: CDR1 MNHEY, CDR2 SMNVEV (reference sequence). There are 16 residues in the CDR3.

The gene calls are TRBV2 and TRBJ1-2; a weak D match, TRBD1 (6 bases). Between the trimmed V and J ends, which lost 0 bases and 8 bases, there was a span of 10 bases. The CDR3 loop spans 13 amino acids. Germline values: CDR1 SNHLY, CDR2 FYNNEI. The CDR3 reads CASSEARGPGYTF. DNA of the CDR3: TGTGCCAGCAGTGAAGCGCGGGGGCCCGGCTACACCTTC.

CDR3 region: CASSLALSYNEQFF. In DNA form, the CDR3 reads TGTGCCAGCAGCTTAGCACTATCCTACAATGAGCAGTTCTTC. The rearrangement uses TRBV11-2 and TRBJ2-1; D not certain. The CDR3 spans 14 residues. V lost 1 base and J 1 base, leaving 5 bases between the germline ends. The V gene's germline CDR1 is SGHAT and CDR2 FQNNGV. The entire variable domain, with the rest obtained from reference TRBV11-2 and TRBJ2-1, is as follows: EAGVAQSPRYKIIEKRQSVAFWCNPISGHATLYWYQQILGQGPKLLIQFQNNGVVDDSQLPKDRFSAERLKGVDSTLKIQPAKLEDSAVYLCASSLALSYNEQFFGPGTRLTVL.

V and J are TRBV5-4 and TRBJ2-2; no firm D call. The CDR3 consists of 14 residues. Trimming cost V 0 bases and J 3 bases, with 6 bases left between them. Germline V CDR1 and CDR2: SGHNT, YYREEE (reference sequence). CDR3: CASSLDRDTGELFF. In DNA, the CDR3 is TGTGCCAGCAGCTTGGACCGGGACACCGGGGAGCTGTTTTTT.

The chain combines TRBV28 with TRBJ2-3, with 10 bases fitting TRBD2. Germline trimming cut 8 bases from V and 5 bases from J; bases unmatched to any gene: 7. Germline lookup yields CDR1 MDHEN and CDR2 SYDVKM. This CDR3 region has 14 residues. In DNA form, the CDR3 reads TGTGCCAGCGGGCTAGCGGGAGTTGGAGATACGCAGTATTTT. It codes for CASGLAGVGDTQYF.

CDR3 sequence reads: CASSSPGDEQYF. The DNA of the CDR3 is TGTGCCAGCAGCTCTCCGGGGGACGAGCAGTACTTC. The gene calls are TRBV7-9 and TRBJ2-7; D is perhaps TRBD2 (6 bases). V lost 4 bases and J lost 5, with 9 bases in between. The CDR3 contains 12 residues. Per germline, CDR1 SEHNR and CDR2 FQNEAQ (reference sequence).

The sample holds one count of this clone. The chain has TRBV19 and TRBJ2-7; tentative D call: TRBD1 (5 bases). The CDR3 contains 13 residues. Trimming stripped 0 bases from V and 6 bases from J, with 9 bases between. Looked up from germline, CDR1 is LNHDA and CDR2 is SQIVND (reference sequence). The chain's CDR3 is CASSIDRVSEQYF. The CDR3, as DNA: TGTGCCAGTAGTATAGACAGGGTCTCCGAGCAGTACTTC. Complete variable domain (other parts from reference TRBV19 and TRBJ2-7): DGGITQSPKYLFRKEGQNVTLSCEQNLNHDAMYWYRQDPGQGLRLIYYSQIVNDFQKGDIAEGYSVSREKKESFPLTVTSAQKNPTAFYLCASSIDRVSEQYFGPGTRLTVT.

The chain recombines TRBV7-3 with TRBJ2-5; 7 bases are a match to TRBD2. With V trimmed by 5 bases and J by 1 base, 13 bases remained unmatched. The CDR3 is 17 residues long. CDR1 and CDR2 from the germline V gene are SGHTA and FQGTGA. The CDR3 reads CASSPRGSSGLQETQYF. The CDR3 nucleotides are TGTGCCAGCAGCCCCCGTGGAAGTAGCGGGCTCCAAGAGACCCAGTACTTC.

The rearrangement links TRBV19 to TRBJ1-5; 8 nucleotides align to TRBD1. With V trimmed by 3 bases and J by 5 bases, 12 bases remained unmatched. This CDR3 region has 17 residues. In germline, CDR1 is LNHDA, CDR2 SQIVND (reference sequence). The CDR3 bases are TGTGCCAGTAGTATTTATAGGCAACAGGGGGTATATCAGCCCCAGCATTTT. Protein product: CASSIYRQQGVYQPQHF. The full variable domain, with the rest looked up from reference TRBV19 and TRBJ1-5, is DGGITQSPKYLFRKEGQNVTLSCEQNLNHDAMYWYRQDPGQGLRLIYYSQIVNDFQKGDIAEGYSVSREKKESFPLTVTSAQKNPTAFYLCASSIYRQQGVYQPQHFGDGTRLSIL.

This chain joins TRBV6-5 and TRBJ2-3; no definite D call. Germline lookup yields CDR1 MNHEY and CDR2 SVGAGI. This CDR3 comprises 13 residues. Trimming took 7 bases from V and 5 from J, leaving 13 bases between them. The CDR3 region has the DNA TGTGCCAGCAAGAGACTGGTTGAAGATACGCAGTATTTT. Its protein is CASKRLVEDTQYF.

The chain is built from TRBV7-2 and TRBJ2-3, with D possibly TRBD2 on 6 matching bases. V lost 3 bases, J lost 0 bases, and 10 bases lay in between. CDR3 length: 15 amino acids. In germline, CDR1 is SGHTA, CDR2 FQGNSA. The CDR3 here is CASSFLSGSTDTQYF. The CDR3 coding sequence is TGTGCCAGCAGCTTCCTTAGCGGTAGCACAGATACGCAGTATTTT.

V is TRBV7-2 and J is TRBJ1-1; D not resolved. Trimming pared 1 base from V and 6 bases from J, leaving 18 bases between. This CDR3 spans 16 amino acids. Germline lookup yields CDR1 SGHTA and CDR2 FQGNSA. The CDR3 spells CASSLEAPIREPEAFF. The CDR3 region has the DNA TGTGCCAGCAGCTTAGAAGCCCCGATACGAGAGCCTGAAGCTTTCTTT.

This chain connects TRBV6-5 to TRBJ1-2, with D tentatively TRBD1 (5 bases). The V end lost 5 bases, the J end lost 8 bases, and 12 bases lay between the germline ends. This CDR3 is built from 12 residues. CDR1 is MNHEY and CDR2 is SVGAGI in the germline V gene. As DNA, the CDR3 is TGTGCCAGCAGTGCCTGGGGCAGCGGCTACACCTTC. Translated, it gives CASSAWGSGYTF.

This clone has a single count. The rearrangement links TRBV25-1 to TRBJ2-1, with D perhaps TRBD1 (7 bases). CDR3 length: 15 amino acids. V gave up 6 bases and J gave up 5 bases, with 17 bases separating them. Looked up from germline, CDR1 is MGHDK and CDR2 is SYGVNS. The CDR3 DNA is TGTGCCAGCAGCGTAGGAGGGGGCCCGGACAATGAGCAGTTCTTC. Translating it yields CASSVGGGPDNEQFF.

This rearrangement joins TRBV5-1 to TRBJ1-2; D possibly corresponds to TRBD1 (5 bases). Per the germline V gene, CDR1 is SGHRS and CDR2 is YFSETQ. The CDR3 consists of 13 residues. Trimming took 0 bases from V and 5 from J, leaving 8 bases between them. This CDR3 reads CASSLDGGYGYTF. Written as DNA, the CDR3 is TGCGCCAGCAGCTTGGACGGGGGATATGGCTACACCTTC.

The rearrangement uses TRBV5-6 and TRBJ2-1, with 10 positions matching TRBD2. The CDR3 has 16 residues. Losses at the gene ends were 4 bases for V and 6 bases for J; bases not matched to a gene: 10. Germline V gene sequence: CDR1 SGHDT, CDR2 YYEEEE. The CDR3: CASSISGTSVFNEQFF. CDR3 DNA: TGTGCCAGCAGCATTTCCGGGACTAGCGTGTTCAATGAGCAGTTCTTC.

The rearrangement links TRBV28 to TRBJ1-4; TRBD1 agrees at 10 bases. Germline V gene sequence: CDR1 MDHEN, CDR2 SYDVKM. The V segment lost 8 bases and the J segment 5 bases; nucleotides outside the gene matches: 5. The CDR3 runs 14 residues. CDR3: CASGDRGENEKLFF. CDR3 in DNA: TGTGCCAGCGGGGACAGGGGCGAAAATGAAAAACTGTTTTTT.

The chain joins TRBV2 to TRBJ1-1, with D possibly being TRBD1 (6 bases). V was shortened by 2 bases and J by 0 bases, with 7 bases between the two germline ends. The CDR3 sequence is 14 residues long. The V gene's germline CDR1 is SNHLY and CDR2 FYNNEI. CDR3: CASSEHRVNTEAFF. Written as DNA, the CDR3 is TGTGCCAGCAGTGAACACAGGGTGAACACTGAAGCTTTCTTT.

The V call is TRBV21-1, the J call TRBJ2-7; the D call TRBD2 from the table was never checked on the DNA. TRBV21-1 is a pseudogene segment. The CDR3 is made up of 16 amino acids. As DNA, the CDR3 is TGTGCCAGCAGCACTTCGGGACTCCCAAGAGTTCGGGAGCAGTACTTC. It translates to CASSTSGLPRVREQYF.

The J gene is TRBJ1-1, the V gene TRBV7-9, with D unclear. V lost 5 bases, J lost 5 bases, and 6 bases lay in between. The CDR3 runs 11 residues. The germline V gene encodes CDR1 SEHNR and CDR2 FQNEAQ (reference sequence). The CDR3 coding sequence is TGTGCCAGCAGCCCCAAAACTGAAGCTTTCTTT. Translation gives CASSPKTEAFF. The complete variable domain, with remaining parts taken from reference TRBV7-9 and TRBJ1-1, reads DTGVSQNPRHKITKRGQNVTFRCDPISEHNRLYWYRQTLGQGPEFLTYFQNEAQLEKSRLLSDRFSAERPKGSFSTLEIQRTEQGDSAMYLCASSPKTEAFFGQGTRLTVV.

The rearrangement joins TRBV19 to TRBJ2-1; tentative D call: TRBD2 (6 bases). The CDR3 sequence is 13 residues long. V was shortened by 0 bases and J by 10 bases, with 10 bases between the two germline ends. Germline-derived CDR1 and CDR2 are LNHDA and SQIVND (reference sequence). CDR3 nucleotide sequence: TGTGCCAGTAGTATAGACGGGAGCGGGGAGCAGTTCTTC. Amino acids: CASSIDGSGEQFF.